This T cell receptor beta chain was retrieved from a study of vaccination and CD4 T cells after COVID-19. Whole-study findings and limits: A comparatively limited set of convalescent patients was examined, with no early post-infection timepoints.

Points on this clonotype: As yet, its antigen is unknown.

Cultured CD4+ T cell DNA underwent sequencing with the Oncomine TCR Beta short-read assay. MiXCR was run by TCRdb on the PCR reads, yielding one entry per CDR3 protein. Counted here are about 28,000 distinct CDR3 sequences, under 75% occurring once; the ten biggest clones make up about a sixth. Germline-derived CDR1 and CDR2 are SEHNR and FQNEAQ (reference sequence). After removal of 6 bases from V and 4 bases from J, the junction contained 6 bases not matched to a gene. The CDR3 spans 14 residues. Indicated treatment: approximately nine-day PBMC culture with coronavirus spike peptide pools or control peptides (ViraFEST assay). PBMCs, plated at roughly 2 million per well, were grown in the presence of roughly 9.5 IU/ml IL-2 and about 10 ug/ml peptide pools.

V gene TRBV7-9 combines with J gene TRBJ2-3; 8 bases agree with TRBD1. The receptor was isolated from a human donor who received a COVID-19 vaccine. The sequences come from CD4+ T cells from blood, cultured in vitro, collected after SARS-CoV-2 vaccination. CDR3 bases: TGTGCCAGCAGTTTGACAGGGGAGCCAGATACGCAGTATTTT. Residues: CASSLTGEPDTQYF. Together with reference TRBV7-9 and TRBJ2-3, the CDR3 gives the full variable domain: DTGVSQNPRHKITKRGQNVTFRCDPISEHNRLYWYRQTLGQGPEFLTYFQNEAQLEKSRLLSDRFSAERPKGSFSTLEIQRTEQGDSAMYLCASSLTGEPDTQYFGPGTRLTVL.